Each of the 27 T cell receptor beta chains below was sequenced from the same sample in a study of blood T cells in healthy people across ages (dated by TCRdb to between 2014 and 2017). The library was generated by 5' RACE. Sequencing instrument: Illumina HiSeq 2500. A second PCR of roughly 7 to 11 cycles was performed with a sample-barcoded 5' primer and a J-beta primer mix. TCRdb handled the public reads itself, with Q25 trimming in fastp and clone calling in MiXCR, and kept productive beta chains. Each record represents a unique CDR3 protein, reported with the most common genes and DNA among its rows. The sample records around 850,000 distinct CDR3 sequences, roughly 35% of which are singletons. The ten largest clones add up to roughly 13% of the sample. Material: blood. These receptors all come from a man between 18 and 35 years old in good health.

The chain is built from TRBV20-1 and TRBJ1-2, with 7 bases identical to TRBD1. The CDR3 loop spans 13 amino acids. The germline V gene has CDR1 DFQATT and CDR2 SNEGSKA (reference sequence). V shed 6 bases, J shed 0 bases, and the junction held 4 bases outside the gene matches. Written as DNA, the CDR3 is TGCAGTGCGCGGGACAGTCCTAACTATGGCTACACCTTC. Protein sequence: CSARDSPNYGYTF.

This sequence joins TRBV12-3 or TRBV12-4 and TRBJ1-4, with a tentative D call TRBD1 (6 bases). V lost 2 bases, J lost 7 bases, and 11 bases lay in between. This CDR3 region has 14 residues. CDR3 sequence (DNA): TGTGCCAGCAGTTTAAGCGCGGACAGTGAAAAACTGTTTTTT. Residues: CASSLSADSEKLFF.

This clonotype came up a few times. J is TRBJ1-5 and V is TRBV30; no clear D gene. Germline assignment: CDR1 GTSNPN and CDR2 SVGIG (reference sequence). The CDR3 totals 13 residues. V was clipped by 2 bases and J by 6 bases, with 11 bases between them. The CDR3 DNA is TGTGCCTGGAGTAGGCGGGAGGGTCAGCCCCAGCATTTT. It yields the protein CAWSRREGQPQHF.

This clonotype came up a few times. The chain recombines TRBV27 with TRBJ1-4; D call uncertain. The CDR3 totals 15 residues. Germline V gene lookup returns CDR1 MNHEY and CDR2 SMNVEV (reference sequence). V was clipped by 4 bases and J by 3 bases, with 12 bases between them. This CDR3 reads CASSSFRGSNEKLFF. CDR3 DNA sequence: TGTGCCAGCAGTTCCTTCAGAGGGTCTAATGAAAAACTGTTTTTT.

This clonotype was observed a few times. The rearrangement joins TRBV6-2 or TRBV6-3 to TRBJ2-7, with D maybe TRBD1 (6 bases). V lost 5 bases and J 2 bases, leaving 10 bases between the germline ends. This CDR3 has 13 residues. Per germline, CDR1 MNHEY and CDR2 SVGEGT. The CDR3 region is CASSRDTTYEQYF. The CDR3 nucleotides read TGTGCCAGCAGTCGGGACACCACCTACGAGCAGTACTTC.

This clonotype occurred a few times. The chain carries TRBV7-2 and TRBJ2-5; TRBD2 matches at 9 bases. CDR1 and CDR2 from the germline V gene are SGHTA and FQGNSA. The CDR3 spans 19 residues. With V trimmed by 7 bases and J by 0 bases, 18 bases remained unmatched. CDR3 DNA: TGTGCCAGCACCCCCTGGAGGATAATAGCGGGGGCCGACCAAGAGACCCAGTACTTC. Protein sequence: CASTPWRIIAGADQETQYF.

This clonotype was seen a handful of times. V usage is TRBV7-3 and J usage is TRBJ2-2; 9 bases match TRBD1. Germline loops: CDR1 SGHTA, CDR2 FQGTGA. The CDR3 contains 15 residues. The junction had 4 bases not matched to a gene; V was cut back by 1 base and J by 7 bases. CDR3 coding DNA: TGTGCCAGCAGCTTAAAGGGACAGGGTAGCGGGGAGCTGTTTTTT. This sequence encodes CASSLKGQGSGELFF.

CDR3 coding DNA: TGTGCCAGCAGCGAGGAACCGGGACAGGGGGCCAAAAACATTCAGTACTTC. This translates into CASSEEPGQGAKNIQYF. This chain joins TRBV4-2 and TRBJ2-4; 10 bases align to TRBD1. Trimming at V came to 5 bases and at J to 1 base, leaving 8 bases not matched to a gene. Germline CDR1 and CDR2: LGHNA and YNFKEQ. CDR3 length: 17 residues.

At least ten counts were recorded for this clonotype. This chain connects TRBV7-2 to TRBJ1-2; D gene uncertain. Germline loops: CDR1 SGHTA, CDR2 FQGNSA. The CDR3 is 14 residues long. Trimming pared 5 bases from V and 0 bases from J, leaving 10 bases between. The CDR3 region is CASSDSLANYGYTF. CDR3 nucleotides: TGTGCCAGCAGCGACTCTTTAGCTAACTATGGCTACACCTTC.

The CDR3 DNA is TGTGCCAGCAGTTTTGGGCCCGGGACAGGGGCCTACGAGCAGTACTTC. This gives the protein CASSFGPGTGAYEQYF. The chain links TRBV12-3 or TRBV12-4 to TRBJ2-7; 10 bases agree with TRBD1. Unmatched junction bases numbered 7, after V lost 3 bases and J lost 2 bases. The CDR3 covers 16 residues.

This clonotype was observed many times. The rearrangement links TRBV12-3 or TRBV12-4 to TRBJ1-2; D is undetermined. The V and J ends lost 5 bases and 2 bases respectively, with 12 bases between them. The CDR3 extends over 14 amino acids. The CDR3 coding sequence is TGTGCCAGCAGTCCCCCAGAACCAAACTATGGCTACACCTTC. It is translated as CASSPPEPNYGYTF.

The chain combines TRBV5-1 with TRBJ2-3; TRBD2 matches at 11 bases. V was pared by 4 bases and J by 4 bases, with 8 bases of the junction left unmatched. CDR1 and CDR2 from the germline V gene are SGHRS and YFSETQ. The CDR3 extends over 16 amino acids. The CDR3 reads CASSPSGGTGADTQYF. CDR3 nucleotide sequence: TGCGCCAGCAGCCCTAGCGGGGGGACGGGCGCAGATACGCAGTATTTT.

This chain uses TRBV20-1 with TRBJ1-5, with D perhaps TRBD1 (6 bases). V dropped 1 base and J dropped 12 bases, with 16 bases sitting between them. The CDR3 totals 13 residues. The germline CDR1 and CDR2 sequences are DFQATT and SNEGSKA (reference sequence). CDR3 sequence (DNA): TGCAGTGCTAGAGTTGATGACAGGAGCGTCCAGCATTTT. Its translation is CSARVDDRSVQHF.

The CDR3 spells CSAKTDSNTEAFF. Written as DNA, the CDR3 is TGCAGTGCAAAGACGGACAGTAACACTGAAGCTTTCTTT. The chain is built from TRBV20-1 and TRBJ1-1, with TRBD1 as a possible D gene (6 bases). CDR1 and CDR2 (germline): DFQATT, SNEGSKA (reference sequence). CDR3 length equals 13 residues. Trimming pared 6 bases from V and 2 bases from J, leaving 13 bases between.

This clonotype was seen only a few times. In DNA, the CDR3 is TGTGCCAGCAGCCGGGAGGGGGACTACAATGAGCAGTTCTTC. The encoded protein is CASSREGDYNEQFF. The chain is built from TRBV6-6 and TRBJ2-1, with TRBD2 matching 8 bases. Trimming at V came to 6 bases and at J to 3 bases, leaving 4 bases not matched to a gene. The CDR3 is 14 amino acids. Germline values: CDR1 MNHNY, CDR2 SVGAGI (reference sequence).

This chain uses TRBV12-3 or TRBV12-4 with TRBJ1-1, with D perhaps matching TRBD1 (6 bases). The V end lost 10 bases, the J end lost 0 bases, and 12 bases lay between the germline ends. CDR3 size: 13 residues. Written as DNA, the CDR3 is TGTGCCACTCACAGGGAACTGAACACTGAAGCTTTCTTT. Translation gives CATHRELNTEAFF.

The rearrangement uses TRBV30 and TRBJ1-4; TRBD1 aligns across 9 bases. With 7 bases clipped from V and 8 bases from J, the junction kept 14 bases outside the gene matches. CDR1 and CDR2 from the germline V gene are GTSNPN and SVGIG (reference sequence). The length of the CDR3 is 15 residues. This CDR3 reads CASSGTGKGREKLFF. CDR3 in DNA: TGTGCCTCAAGCGGGACAGGGAAAGGAAGGGAAAAACTGTTTTTT.

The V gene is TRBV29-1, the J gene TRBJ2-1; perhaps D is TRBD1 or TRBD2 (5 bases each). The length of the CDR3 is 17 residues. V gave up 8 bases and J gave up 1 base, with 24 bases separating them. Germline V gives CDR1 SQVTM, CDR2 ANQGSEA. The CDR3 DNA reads TGCAGCTTACCGGGGCCGAGAGTCGCCGGATCCTACAATGAGCAGTTCTTC. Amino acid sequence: CSLPGPRVAGSYNEQFF.

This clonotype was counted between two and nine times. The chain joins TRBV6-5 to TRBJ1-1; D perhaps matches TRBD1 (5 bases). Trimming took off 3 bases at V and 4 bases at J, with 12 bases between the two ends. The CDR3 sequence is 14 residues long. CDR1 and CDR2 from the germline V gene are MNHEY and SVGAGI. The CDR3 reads CASSYGFGGTEAFF. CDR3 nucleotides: TGTGCCAGCAGTTATGGGTTCGGGGGCACTGAAGCTTTCTTT.

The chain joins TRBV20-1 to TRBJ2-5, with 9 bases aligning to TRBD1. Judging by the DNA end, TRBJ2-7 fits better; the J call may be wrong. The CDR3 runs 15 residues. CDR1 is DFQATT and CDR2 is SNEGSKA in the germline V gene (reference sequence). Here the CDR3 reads CSANLPGTGPYEQYF. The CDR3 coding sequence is TGCAGTGCTAATCTCCCCGGGACAGGGCCCTACGAGCAGTACTTC.

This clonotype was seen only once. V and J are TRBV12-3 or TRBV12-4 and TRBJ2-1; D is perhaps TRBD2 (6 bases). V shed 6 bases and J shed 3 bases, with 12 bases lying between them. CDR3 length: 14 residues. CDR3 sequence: CASSPGVNYNEQFF. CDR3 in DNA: TGTGCCAGCAGCCCGGGAGTAAACTACAATGAGCAGTTCTTC.

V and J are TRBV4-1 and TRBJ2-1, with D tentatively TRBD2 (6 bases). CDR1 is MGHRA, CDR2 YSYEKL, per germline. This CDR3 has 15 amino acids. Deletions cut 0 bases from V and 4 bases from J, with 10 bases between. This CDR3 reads CASSQEDREYNEQFF. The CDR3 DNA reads TGCGCCAGCAGCCAAGAGGATCGGGAGTACAATGAGCAGTTCTTC.

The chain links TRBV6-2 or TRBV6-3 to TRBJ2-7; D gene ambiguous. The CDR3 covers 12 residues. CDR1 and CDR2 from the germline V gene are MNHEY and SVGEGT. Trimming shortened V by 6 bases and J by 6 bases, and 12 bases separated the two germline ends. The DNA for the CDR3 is TGTGCCAGCAGAAATCCCATTCTCGAGCAGTACTTC. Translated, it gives CASRNPILEQYF.

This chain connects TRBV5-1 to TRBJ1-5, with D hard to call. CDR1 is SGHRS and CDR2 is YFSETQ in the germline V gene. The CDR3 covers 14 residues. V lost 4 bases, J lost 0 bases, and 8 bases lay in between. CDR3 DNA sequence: TGCGCCAGCAGCGAGGGTATTAGCAATCAGCCCCAGCATTTT. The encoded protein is CASSEGISNQPQHF.

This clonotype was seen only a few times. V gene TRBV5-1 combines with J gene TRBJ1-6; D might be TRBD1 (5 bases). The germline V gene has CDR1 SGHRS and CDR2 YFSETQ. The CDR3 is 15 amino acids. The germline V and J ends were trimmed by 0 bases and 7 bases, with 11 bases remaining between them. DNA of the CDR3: TGCGCCAGCAGCTTGGCAGGCGGGGGAAATTCACCCCTCCACTTT. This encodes CASSLAGGGNSPLHF.

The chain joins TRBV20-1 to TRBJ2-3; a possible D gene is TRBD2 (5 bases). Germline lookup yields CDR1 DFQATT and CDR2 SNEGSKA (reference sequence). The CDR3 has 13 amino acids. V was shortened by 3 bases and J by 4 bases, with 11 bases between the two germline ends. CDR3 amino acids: CSASFEGSDTQYF. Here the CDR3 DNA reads TGCAGTGCTAGCTTTGAGGGTTCAGATACGCAGTATTTT.

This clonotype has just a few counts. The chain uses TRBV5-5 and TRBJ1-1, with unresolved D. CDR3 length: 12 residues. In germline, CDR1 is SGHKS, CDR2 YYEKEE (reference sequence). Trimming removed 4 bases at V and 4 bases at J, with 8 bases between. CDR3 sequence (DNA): TGTGCCAGCAGCCTCCCGACCACTGAAGCTTTCTTT. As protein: CASSLPTTEAFF.